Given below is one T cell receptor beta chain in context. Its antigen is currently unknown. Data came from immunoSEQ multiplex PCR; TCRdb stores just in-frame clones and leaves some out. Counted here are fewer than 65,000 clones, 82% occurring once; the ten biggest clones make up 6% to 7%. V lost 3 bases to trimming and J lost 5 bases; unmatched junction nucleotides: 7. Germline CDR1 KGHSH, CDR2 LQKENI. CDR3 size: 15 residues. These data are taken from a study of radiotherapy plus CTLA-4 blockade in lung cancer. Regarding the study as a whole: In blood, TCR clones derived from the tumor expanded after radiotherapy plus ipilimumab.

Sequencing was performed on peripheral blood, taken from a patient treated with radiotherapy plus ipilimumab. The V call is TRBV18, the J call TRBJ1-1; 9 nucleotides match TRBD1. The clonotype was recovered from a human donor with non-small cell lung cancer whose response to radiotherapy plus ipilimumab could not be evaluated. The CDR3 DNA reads TGTGCCAGCTCACCTTCGGACAGGGGATTGACTGAAGCTTTCTTT. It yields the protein CASSPSDRGLTEAFF.